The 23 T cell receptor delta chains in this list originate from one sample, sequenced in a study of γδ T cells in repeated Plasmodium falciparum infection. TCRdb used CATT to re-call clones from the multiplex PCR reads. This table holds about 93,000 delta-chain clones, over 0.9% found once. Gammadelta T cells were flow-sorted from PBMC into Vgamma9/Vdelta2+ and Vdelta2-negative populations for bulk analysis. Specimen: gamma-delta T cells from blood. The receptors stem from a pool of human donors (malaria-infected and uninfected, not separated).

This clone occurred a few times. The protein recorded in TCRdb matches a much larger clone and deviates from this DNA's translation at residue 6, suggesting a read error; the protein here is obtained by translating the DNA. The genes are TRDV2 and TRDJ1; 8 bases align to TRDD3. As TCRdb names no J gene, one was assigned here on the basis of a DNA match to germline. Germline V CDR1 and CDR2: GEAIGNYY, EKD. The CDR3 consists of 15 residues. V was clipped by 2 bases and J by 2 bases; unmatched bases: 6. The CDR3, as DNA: TGTGCCTGTGACAATCAGGGGGATAAGACCGATAAACTCATCTTT. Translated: CACDNQGDKTDKLIF.

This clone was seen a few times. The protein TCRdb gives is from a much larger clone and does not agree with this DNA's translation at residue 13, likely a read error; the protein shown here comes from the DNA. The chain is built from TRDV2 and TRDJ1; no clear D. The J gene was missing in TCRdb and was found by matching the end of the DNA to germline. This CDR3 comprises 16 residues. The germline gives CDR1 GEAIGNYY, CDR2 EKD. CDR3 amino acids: CACDTVGNLYTDRLIF. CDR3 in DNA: TGTGCCTGTGACACCGTCGGGAACCTGTACACCGATAGACTCATCTTT.

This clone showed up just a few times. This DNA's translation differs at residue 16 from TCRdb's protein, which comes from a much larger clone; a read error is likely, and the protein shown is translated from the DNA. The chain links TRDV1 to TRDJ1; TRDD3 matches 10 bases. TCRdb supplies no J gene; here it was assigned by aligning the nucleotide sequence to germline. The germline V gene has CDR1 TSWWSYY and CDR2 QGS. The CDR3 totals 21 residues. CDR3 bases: TGTGCTCTTGGGGAAATTGGCCTAAATACCCTTACTGGGGGATGTCCCGACAAACTCATCTTT. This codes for CALGEIGLNTLTGGCPDKLIF.

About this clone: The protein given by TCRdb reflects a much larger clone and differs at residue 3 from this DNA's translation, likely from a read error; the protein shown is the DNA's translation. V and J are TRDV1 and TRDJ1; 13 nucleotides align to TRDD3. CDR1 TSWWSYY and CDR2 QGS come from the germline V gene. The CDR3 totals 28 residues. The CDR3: CAFGEREPLYTLDWGIRTDCRNTDKLIF. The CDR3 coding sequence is TGTGCTTTTGGGGAACGGGAGCCACTCTACACCCTTGACTGGGGGATACGCACCGACTGCCGAAACACCGATAAACTCATCTTT.

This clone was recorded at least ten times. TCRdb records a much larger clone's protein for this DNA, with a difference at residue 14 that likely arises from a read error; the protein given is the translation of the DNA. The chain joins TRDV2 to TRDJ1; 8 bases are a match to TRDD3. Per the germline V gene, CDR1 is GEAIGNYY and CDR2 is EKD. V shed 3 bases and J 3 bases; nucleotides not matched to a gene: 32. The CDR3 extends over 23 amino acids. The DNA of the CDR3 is TGTGCCTGTGACCTTCGCCATCTAGAGAATTTACTGGGGGGCACACCCCGCTCCGATAAACTCATCTTT. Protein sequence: CACDLRHLENLLGGTPRSDKLIF.

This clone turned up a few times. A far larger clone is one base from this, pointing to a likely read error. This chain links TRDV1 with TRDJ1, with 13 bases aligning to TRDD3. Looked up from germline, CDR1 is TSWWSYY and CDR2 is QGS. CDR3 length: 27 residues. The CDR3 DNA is TGTGCTCTTGGGGAACCCAATCGGCCTCCTCCTTATGACCTACTGGGGGATACGCGGTTGTACACCGATAGACTCATCTTT. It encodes CALGEPNRPPPYDLLGDTRLYTDRLIF.

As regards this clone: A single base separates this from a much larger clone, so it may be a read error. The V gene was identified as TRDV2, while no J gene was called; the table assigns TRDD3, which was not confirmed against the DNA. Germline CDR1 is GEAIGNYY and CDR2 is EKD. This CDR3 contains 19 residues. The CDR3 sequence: CACDTIPTGGPLNTDKLTF. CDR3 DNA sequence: TGTGCCTGTGACACCATCCCTACTGGGGGACCGCTAAACACCGATAAACTCACCTTT.

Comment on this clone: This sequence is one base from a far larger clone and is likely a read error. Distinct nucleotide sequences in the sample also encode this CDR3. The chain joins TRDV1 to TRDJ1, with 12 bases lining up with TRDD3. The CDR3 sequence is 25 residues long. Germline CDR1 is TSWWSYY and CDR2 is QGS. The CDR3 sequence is CALGEPVDLREPWGIRTGCTDKLIF. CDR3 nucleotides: TGTGCCCTTGGGGAACCTGTTGACCTTCGAGAACCCTGGGGGATACGCACGGGTTGCACCGATAAACTCATCTTT.

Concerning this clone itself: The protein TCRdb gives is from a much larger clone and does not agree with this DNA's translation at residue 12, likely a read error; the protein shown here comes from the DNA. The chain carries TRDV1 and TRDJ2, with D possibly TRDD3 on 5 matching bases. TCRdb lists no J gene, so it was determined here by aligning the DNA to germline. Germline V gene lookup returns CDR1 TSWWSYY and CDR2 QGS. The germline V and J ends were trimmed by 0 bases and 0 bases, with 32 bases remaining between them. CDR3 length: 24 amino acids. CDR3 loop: CALGELESGPRSFWDSTLTAQLFF. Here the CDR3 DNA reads TGTGCTCTTGGGGAACTAGAGTCCGGCCCAAGGTCCTTTTGGGATTCAACTTTGACAGCACAACTCTTCTTT.

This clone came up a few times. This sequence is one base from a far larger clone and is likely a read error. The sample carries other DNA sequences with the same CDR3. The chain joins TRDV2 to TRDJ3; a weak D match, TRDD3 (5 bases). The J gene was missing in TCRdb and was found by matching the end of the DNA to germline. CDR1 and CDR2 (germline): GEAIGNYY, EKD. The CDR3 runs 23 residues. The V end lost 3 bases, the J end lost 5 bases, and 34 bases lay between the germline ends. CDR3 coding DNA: TGTGCCTGTGACCCCCTTGTGGAGATGGTGAAGCTGGGAGATACCCGGGACACCCGACAGATGTTTTTC. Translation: CACDPLVEMVKLGDTRDTRQMFF.

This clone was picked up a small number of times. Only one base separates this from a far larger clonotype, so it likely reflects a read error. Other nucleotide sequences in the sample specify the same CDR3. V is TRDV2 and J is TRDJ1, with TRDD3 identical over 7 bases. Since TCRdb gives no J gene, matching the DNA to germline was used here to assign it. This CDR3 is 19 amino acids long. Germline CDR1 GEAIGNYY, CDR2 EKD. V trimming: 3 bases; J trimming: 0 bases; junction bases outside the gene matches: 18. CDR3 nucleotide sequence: TGTGCCTGTGACCCTACCAAGAGTACCGGGGGATCGTACACCGATAAACTCATCTTT. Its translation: CACDPTKSTGGSYTDKLIF.

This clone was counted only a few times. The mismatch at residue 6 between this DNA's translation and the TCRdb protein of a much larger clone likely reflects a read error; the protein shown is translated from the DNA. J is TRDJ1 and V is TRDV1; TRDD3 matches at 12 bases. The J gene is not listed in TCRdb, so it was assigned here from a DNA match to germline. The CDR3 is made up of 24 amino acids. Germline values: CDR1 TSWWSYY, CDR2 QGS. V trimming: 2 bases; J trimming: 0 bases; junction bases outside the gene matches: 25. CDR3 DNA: TGTGCTCTTGGGGAATGGGCGGTAAGGAACCTAGGCCTACTGGGGGATACTTACACCGATAAACTCATCTTT. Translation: CALGEWAVRNLGLLGDTYTDKLIF.

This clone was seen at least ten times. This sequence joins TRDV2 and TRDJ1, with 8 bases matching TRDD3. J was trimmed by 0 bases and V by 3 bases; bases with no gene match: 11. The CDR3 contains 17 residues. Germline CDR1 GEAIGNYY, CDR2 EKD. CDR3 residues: CACDPIGGDTYTDKLIF. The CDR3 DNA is TGTGCCTGTGACCCGATTGGAGGGGATACCTACACCGATAAACTCATCTTT.

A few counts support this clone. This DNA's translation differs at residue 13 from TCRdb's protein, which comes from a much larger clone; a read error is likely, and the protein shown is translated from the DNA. The CDR3 coding sequence is TGTGCTCTTGGGGAAGGGGAAGGAACGGTCATTCCAGCACTGGGGATTGCCTGCACCGATAAACTCATCTTT. Amino acid sequence: CALGEGEGTVIPALGIACTDKLIF. This sequence joins TRDV1 and TRDJ1, with 7 bases fitting TRDD3. Germline matching of the DNA provided the J gene here, since TCRdb leaves it blank. CDR1 is TSWWSYY and CDR2 is QGS in the germline V gene. The CDR3 extends over 24 amino acids. Trimming cost V 2 bases and J 1 base; bases outside gene matches: 31.

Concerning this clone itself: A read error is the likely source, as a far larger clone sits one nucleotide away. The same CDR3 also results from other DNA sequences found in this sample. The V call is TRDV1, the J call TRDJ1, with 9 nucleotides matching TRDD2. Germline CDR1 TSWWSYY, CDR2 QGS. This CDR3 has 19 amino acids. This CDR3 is CALGERPSYIGGPTDKLIF. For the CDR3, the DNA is TGTGCCCTTGGGGAACGGCCTTCCTACATTGGGGGCCCCACCGATAAACTCATCTTT.

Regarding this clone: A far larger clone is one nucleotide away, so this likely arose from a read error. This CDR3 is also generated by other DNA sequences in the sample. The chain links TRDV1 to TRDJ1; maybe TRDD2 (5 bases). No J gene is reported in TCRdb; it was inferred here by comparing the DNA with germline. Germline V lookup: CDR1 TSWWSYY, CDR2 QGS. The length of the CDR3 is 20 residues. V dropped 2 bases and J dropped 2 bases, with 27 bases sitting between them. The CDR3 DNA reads TGTGCTCTTGGGGAAGGACCCGGCCTATCCTATGGGACGGGTACCGATAAACTCATCTTT. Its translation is CALGEGPGLSYGTGTDKLIF.

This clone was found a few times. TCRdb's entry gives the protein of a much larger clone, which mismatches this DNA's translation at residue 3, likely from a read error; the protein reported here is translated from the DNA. CDR3 sequence reads: CAFGEVRTKAGIRTTNTDKLIF. The DNA for the CDR3 is TGTGCTTTTGGGGAAGTCCGAACTAAGGCGGGGATACGGACTACTAACACCGATAAACTCATCTTT. The chain is built from TRDV1 and TRDJ1; 9 nucleotides agree with TRDD3. Matching the DNA to germline supplied the J gene, which TCRdb does not give. Germline values: CDR1 TSWWSYY, CDR2 QGS. The CDR3 runs 22 residues.

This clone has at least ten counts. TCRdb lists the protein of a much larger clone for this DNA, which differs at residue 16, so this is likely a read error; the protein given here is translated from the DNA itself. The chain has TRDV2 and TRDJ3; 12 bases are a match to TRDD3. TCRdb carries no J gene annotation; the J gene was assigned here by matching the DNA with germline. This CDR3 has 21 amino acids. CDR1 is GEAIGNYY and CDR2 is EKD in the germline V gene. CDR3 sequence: CACDTGGLLGDTGWDARQMFF. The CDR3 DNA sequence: TGTGCCTGTGACACCGGGGGACTACTGGGGGATACTGGCTGGGACGCCCGACAGATGTTTTTC.

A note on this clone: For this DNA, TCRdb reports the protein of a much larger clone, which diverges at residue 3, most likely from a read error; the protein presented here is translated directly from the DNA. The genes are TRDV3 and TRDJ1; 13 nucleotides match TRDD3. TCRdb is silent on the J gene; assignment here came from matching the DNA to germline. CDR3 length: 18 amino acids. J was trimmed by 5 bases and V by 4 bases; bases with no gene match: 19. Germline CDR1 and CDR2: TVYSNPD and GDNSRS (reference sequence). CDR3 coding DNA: TGTGCCTCTCCTTCCCCTTGCGTACTGGGGGATACGCAGGATAAACTCATCTTT. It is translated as CASPSPCVLGDTQDKLIF.

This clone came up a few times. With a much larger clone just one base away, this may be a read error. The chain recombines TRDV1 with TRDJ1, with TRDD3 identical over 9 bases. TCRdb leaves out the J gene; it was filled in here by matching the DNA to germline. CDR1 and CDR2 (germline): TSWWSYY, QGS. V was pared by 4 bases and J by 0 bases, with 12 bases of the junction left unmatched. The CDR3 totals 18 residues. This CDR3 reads CALGASCTGGHHTDKLIF. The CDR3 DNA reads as TGTGCTCTTGGGGCCTCATGCACTGGGGGACACCACACCGATAAACTCATCTTT.

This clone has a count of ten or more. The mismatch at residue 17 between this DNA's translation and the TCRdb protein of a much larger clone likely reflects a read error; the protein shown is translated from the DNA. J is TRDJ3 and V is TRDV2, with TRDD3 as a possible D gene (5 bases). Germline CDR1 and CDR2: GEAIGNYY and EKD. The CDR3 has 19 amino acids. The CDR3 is CACDTAGALRAWDTRQVFF. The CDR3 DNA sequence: TGTGCCTGTGACACCGCGGGGGCGTTGAGAGCCTGGGACACCCGACAGGTGTTTTTC.

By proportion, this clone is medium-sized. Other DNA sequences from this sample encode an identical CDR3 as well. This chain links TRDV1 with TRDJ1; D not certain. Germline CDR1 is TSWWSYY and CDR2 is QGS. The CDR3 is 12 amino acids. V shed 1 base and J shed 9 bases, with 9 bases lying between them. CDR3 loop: CALGEPRGELIF. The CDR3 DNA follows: TGTGCTCTTGGGGAACCCCGAGGCGAACTCATCTTT.

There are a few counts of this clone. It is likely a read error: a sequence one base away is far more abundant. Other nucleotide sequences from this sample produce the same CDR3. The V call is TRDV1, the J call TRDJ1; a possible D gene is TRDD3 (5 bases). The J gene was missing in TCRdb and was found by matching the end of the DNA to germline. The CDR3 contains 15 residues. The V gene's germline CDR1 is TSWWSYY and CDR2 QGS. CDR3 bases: TGTGCTCTCGGGGAATTGGGGTTTTACACCGATAAACTCATCTTT. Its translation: CALGELGFYTDKLIF.